The sequence of this T cell receptor (beta chain) was determined in a study of blood T cell repertoires in COVID-19. As for the study in general: Researchers got acute and convalescent COVID-19 samples from the United States, Italy and Spain. T cells, B-cell-depleted T cells, or PBMCs supplied cDNA or gDNA.

Trimming removed 4 bases at V and 4 bases at J, with 14 bases between. Per germline, CDR1 MDHEN and CDR2 SYDVKM. CDR3 length: 14 amino acids. Libraries were prepared by immunoSEQ multiplex PCR; TCRdb keeps only in-frame clonotypes and omits some of them. The table has approximately 200,000 clones, about 82% seen once. The sequence was obtained from a woman older than 75 with acute or convalescent COVID-19. The chain employs TRBV28 and TRBJ2-7; D gene uncertain. Sequenced material: peripheral blood. CDR3 in amino acids: CASSSVTYYYEQYF. The CDR3 nucleotides are TGTGCCAGCAGTTCCGTCACCTATTATTACGAGCAGTACTTC.